The T cell receptor beta chain described here comes from a study of blood T cells in healthy people across ages. Overall study results and limits: Any changes in expanded clonotypes were possibly confounded, as donor CMV status remained unknown. Higher diversity, along with more naive CD4+ cells, distinguished long-lived donors from aged donors.

As concerns this clonotype: What it recognizes is unknown.

The V end was cut by 5 bases, the J end by 3 bases, with 17 bases between. The germline V gene encodes CDR1 SGHTA and CDR2 FQGNSA. This CDR3 contains 15 residues. Then a second PCR, running about 6 to 12 cycles, was carried out with a sample-barcoded 5' primer and a J-beta primer mix. TCRdb fed the 5' RACE reads into MiXCR, producing one record per CDR3 protein. The sample lists approximately 1.5 million distinct CDR3 sequences, approximately 43% occurring once. The origin of this receptor is a woman younger than 35 in good health. The chain carries TRBV7-2 and TRBJ2-7, with D unresolved. The sample consisted of blood. The chain's CDR3 is CASSRGTTSNYEQYF. The CDR3 coding sequence is TGTGCCAGCAGCCGAGGCACGACCTCGAACTACGAGCAGTACTTC.